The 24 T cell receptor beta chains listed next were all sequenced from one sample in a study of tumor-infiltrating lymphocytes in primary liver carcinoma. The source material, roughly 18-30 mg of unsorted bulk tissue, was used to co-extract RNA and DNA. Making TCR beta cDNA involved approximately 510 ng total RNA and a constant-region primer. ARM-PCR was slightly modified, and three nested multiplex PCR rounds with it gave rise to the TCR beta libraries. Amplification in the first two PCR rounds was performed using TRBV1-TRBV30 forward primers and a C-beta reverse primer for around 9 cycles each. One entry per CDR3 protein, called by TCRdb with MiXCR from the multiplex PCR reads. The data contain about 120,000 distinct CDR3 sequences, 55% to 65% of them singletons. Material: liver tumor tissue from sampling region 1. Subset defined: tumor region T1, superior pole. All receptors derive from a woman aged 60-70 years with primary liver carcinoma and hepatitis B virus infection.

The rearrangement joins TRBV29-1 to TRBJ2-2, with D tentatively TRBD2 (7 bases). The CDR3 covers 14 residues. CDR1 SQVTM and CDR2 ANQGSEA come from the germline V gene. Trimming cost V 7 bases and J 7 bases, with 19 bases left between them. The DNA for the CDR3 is TGCAGCGCCACTCGGGGGGCCGGCCGCGGGGAGCTGTTTTTT. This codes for CSATRGAGRGELFF.

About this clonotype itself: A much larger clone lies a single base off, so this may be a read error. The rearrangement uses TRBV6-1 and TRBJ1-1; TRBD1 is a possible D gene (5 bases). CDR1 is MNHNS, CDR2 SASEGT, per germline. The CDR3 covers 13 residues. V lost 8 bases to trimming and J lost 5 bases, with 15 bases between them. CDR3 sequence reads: CASRVMGRTEAFF. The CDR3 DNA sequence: TGTGCCAGCCGGGTCATGGGACGGACTGAAGCTTTCTTT.

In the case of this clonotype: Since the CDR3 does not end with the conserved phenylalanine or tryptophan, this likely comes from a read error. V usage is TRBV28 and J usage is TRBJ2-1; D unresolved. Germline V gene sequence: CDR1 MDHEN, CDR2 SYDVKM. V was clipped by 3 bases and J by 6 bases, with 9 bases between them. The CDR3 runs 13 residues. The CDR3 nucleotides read TGTGCCAGCAGTTTTTTTATGGTCAATGAGCAGTTCTCC. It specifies CASSFFMVNEQFS.

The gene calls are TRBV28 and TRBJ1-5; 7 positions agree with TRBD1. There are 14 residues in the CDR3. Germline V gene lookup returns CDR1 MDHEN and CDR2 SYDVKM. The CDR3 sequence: CGNQKGGGNQPQHF. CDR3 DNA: TGTGGCAACCAAAAAGGGGGCGGCAATCAGCCCCAGCATTTT.

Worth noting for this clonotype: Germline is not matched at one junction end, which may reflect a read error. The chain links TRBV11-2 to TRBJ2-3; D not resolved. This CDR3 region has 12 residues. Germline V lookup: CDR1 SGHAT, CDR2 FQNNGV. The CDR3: CASSHWADTHYF. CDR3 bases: TGTGCGAGCAGCCACTGGGCGGATACGCACTATTTT.

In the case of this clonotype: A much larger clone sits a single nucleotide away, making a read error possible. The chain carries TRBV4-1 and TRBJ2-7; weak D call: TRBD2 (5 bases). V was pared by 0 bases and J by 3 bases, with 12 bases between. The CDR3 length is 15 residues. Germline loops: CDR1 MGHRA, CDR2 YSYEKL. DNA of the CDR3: TGCGCCAGCAGCCAAGACCGGGATCATATCTACGAGCAGTACTTC. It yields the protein CASSQDRDHIYEQYF.

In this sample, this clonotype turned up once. The DNA for the CDR3 is TGTGCCAGCAGGGACAGGGCTGGTAAAGATACGCAGTATTTT. It specifies CASRDRAGKDTQYF. The chain couples TRBV28 to TRBJ2-3; TRBD1 matches at 8 bases. The CDR3 is 14 residues long. CDR1 MDHEN and CDR2 SYDVKM come from the germline V gene. Germline trimming cut 6 bases from V and 5 bases from J; bases unmatched to any gene: 7.

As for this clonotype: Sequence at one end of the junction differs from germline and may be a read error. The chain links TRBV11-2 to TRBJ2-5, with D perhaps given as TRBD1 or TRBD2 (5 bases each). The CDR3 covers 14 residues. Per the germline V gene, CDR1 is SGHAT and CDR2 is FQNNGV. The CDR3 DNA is TGTGGCAGCAGCCCCACGTGGGGGAAAGAGACCCAGTACTTC. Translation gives CGSSPTWGKETQYF.

CDR3 residues: CAISLGRLTYTSDTQYF. Written as DNA, the CDR3 is TGTGCCATTAGCTTAGGGAGACTAACGTACACGTCAGATACGCAGTATTTT. The chain employs TRBV11-2 and TRBJ2-3, with D possibly TRBD2 on 5 matching bases. CDR1 is SGHAT, CDR2 FQNNGV, per germline. Trimming took 10 bases from V and 4 from J, leaving 27 bases between them. The CDR3 is 17 residues long.

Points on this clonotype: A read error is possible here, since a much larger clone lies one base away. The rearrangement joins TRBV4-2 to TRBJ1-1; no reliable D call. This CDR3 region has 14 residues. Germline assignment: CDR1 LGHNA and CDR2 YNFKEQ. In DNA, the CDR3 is TGTGCCAGCAGTCGTACACGGGATAACATTGAAGCTTTCTTT. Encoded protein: CASSRTRDNIEAFF.

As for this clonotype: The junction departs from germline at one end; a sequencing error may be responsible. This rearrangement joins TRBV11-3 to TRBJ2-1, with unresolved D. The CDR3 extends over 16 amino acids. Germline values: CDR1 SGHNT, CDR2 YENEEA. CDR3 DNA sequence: TGTGCCTGCAGTCCCCTCGGAGATTCCAATTACAATGAGCAGTTCTTC. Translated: CACSPLGDSNYNEQFF.

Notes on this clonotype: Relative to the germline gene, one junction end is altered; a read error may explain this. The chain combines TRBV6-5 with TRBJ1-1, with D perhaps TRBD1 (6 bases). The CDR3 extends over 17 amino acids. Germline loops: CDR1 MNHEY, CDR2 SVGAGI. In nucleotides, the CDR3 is TGTGCCACCAATAAGGAGCCTTGGAGGGGATGGGACACTGAAGCTTTGTTT. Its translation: CATNKEPWRGWDTEALF.

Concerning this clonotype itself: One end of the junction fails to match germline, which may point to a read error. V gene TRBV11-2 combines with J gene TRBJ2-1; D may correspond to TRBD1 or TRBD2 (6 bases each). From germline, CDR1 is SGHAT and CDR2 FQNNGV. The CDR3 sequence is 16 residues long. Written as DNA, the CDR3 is TGTACCAGCAGCTTGTGGGGTCGGGGGCTCTCTGATGAGCAGTTCTTC. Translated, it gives CTSSLWGRGLSDEQFF.

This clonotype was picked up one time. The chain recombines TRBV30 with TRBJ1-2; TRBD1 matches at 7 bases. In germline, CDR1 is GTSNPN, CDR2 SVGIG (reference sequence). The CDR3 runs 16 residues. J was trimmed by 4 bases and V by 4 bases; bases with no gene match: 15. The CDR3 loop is CAWNVPPGQYFYGYTF. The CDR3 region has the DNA TGTGCCTGGAATGTACCCCCGGGACAGTACTTCTATGGCTACACCTTC.

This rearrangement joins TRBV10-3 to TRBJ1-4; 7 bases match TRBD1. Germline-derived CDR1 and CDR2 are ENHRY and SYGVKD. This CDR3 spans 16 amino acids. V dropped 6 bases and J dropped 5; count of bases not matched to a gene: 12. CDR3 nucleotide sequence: TGTGCCATCAGATCCCGGGACAGAGGAGACAATGAAAAACTGTTTTTT. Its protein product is CAIRSRDRGDNEKLFF.

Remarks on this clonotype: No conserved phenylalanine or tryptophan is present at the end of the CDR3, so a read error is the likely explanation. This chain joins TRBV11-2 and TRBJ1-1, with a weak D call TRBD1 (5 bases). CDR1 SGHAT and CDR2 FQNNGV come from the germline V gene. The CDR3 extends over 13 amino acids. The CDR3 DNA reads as TGTGCAAGCAGCTGGCGGATGGGCGAGGGGGCTTTCTCT. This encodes CASSWRMGEGAFS.

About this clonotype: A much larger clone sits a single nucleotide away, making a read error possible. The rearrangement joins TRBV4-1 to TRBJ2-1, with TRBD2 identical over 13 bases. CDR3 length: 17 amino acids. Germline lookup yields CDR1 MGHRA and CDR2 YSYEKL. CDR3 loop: CASSQVTSGRMRNEKFF. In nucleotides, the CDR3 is TGCGCCAGCAGCCAAGTGACTAGCGGGAGGATGCGGAATGAGAAGTTCTTC.

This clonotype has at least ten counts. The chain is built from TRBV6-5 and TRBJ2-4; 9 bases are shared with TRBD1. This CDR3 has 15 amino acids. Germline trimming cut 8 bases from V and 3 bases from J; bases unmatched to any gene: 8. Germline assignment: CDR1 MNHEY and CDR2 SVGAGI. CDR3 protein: CASQRVGQGKNIQYF. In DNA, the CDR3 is TGTGCCAGCCAAAGGGTGGGACAGGGCAAAAACATTCAGTACTTC.

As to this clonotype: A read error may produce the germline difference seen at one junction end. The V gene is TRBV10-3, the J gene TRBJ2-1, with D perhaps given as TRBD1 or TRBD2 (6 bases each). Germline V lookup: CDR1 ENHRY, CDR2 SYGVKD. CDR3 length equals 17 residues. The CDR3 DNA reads TGTGCCATCGACCATGGGGGGAAGAGGGGGAAAATCAATGAGCAGCTCTTC. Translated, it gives CAIDHGGKRGKINEQLF.

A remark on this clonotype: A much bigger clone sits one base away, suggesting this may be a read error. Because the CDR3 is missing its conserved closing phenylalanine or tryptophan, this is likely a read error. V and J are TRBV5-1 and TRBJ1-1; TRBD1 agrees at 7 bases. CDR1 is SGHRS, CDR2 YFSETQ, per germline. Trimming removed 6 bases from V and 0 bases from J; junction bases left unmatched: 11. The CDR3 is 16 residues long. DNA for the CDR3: TGCGCCAGCAACCCCAGGGGGTTGGGGATGAACACTGAAGCTTTCCTT. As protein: CASNPRGLGMNTEAFL.

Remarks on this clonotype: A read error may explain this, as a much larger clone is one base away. The chain's CDR3 is CASSRTGTMSGTQYF. CDR3 in DNA: TGTGCCAGCAGCAGGACAGGGACCATGTCGGGGACCCAGTACTTC. The rearrangement joins TRBV6-5 to TRBJ2-5, with 8 bases fitting TRBD1. Per germline, CDR1 MNHEY and CDR2 SVGAGI. Trimming removed 6 bases from V and 7 bases from J; junction bases left unmatched: 13. CDR3 length: 15 amino acids.

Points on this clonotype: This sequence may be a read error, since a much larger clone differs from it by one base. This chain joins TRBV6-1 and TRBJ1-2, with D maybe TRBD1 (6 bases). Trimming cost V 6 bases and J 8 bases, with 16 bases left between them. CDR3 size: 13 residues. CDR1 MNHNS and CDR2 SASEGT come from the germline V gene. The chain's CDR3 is CASSQPGARGYTF. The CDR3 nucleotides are TGTGCCAGCAGCCAACCGGGGGCTCGGGGCTACACCTTC.

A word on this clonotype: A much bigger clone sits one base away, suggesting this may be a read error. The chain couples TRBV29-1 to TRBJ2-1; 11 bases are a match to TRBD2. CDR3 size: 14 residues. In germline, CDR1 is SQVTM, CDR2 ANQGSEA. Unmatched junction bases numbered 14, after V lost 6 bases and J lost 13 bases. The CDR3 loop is CSVATSGSTETQFF. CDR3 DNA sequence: TGCAGCGTCGCAACTAGCGGGAGTACAGAGACCCAGTTCTTC.

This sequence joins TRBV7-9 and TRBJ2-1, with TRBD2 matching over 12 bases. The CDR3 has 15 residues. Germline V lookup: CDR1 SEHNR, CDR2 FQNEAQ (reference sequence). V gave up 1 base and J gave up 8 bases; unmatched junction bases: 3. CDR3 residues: CASSLGLAGDYEQFF. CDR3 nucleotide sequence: TGTGCCAGCAGCTTAGGACTAGCGGGGGACTATGAGCAGTTCTTC.